A single sample is the source of the 30 T cell receptor beta chains below, sequenced in a study of identical twins. In TCRdb, the 5' RACE reads were re-called with MiXCR into one record per CDR3 protein. The sample contains 1.5 million to 2 million distinct CDR3 sequences, around 33% of which appear only once. The source material was cord blood. These receptors were taken from a newborn girl in good health.

The V and J genes are TRBV7-2 and TRBJ2-1; 11 bases are shared with TRBD2. The CDR3 extends over 16 amino acids. Germline CDR1 reads SGHTA; CDR2 reads FQGNSA. J lost 4 bases, V lost 5 bases, and 7 bases had no gene match. CDR3 region: CASSRLAGTRYNEQFF. DNA for the CDR3: TGTGCCAGCAGCCGACTAGCGGGAACCCGGTACAATGAGCAGTTCTTC.

The chain combines TRBV27 with TRBJ1-1; the match to TRBD1 covers 10 bases. This CDR3 is built from 17 residues. Trimming took 5 bases from V and 2 from J; bases not matched to a gene: 11. Germline-derived CDR1 and CDR2 are MNHEY and SMNVEV (reference sequence). The CDR3: CASSPRDRGIGNTEAFF. CDR3 nucleotide sequence: TGTGCCAGCAGTCCCCGGGACAGGGGAATCGGAAACACTGAAGCTTTCTTT.

The rearrangement joins TRBV20-1 to TRBJ2-7; D may be TRBD1 (5 bases). From germline, CDR1 is DFQATT and CDR2 SNEGSKA (reference sequence). V was shortened by 4 bases and J by 3 bases, with 13 bases between the two germline ends. The length of the CDR3 is 13 residues. The CDR3 nucleotides are TGCAGTGCTACACTTGACAGCTACTACGAGCAGTACTTC. Protein: CSATLDSYYEQYF.

This chain joins TRBV11-2 and TRBJ2-5, with a weak D call TRBD1 (5 bases). The CDR3 length is 12 residues. V was cut by 3 bases and J by 11 bases, with 13 bases left in between. The germline V gene encodes CDR1 SGHAT and CDR2 FQNNGV. The DNA for the CDR3 is TGTGCCAGCAGCTTTCATACAGGAGAGCAGTACTTC. Encoded protein: CASSFHTGEQYF.

The chain uses TRBV12-3 or TRBV12-4 and TRBJ2-3, with D possibly TRBD2 on 5 matching bases. The CDR3 is 15 amino acids. The germline V and J ends were trimmed by 3 bases and 4 bases, with 14 bases remaining between them. The CDR3 here is CASSLPPGYADTQYF. The CDR3 bases are TGTGCCAGCAGTTTGCCTCCGGGGTACGCAGATACGCAGTATTTT.

This clonotype was seen repeatedly, ten times or more. This CDR3 is CASSSGQGNYGYTF. Written as DNA, the CDR3 is TGTGCCAGCAGCTCGGGACAGGGAAACTATGGCTACACCTTC. The V call is TRBV28, the J call TRBJ1-2; TRBD1 agrees at 9 bases. V dropped 6 bases and J dropped 2; count of bases not matched to a gene: 4. This CDR3 is built from 14 residues. Germline CDR1 and CDR2: MDHEN and SYDVKM.

The V and J genes are TRBV7-8 and TRBJ2-7; 9 bases are shared with TRBD2. The length of the CDR3 is 16 residues. Germline V gives CDR1 SGHVS, CDR2 FQNEAQ. With V trimmed by 1 base and J by 7 bases, 11 bases remained unmatched. The CDR3 DNA is TGTGCCAGCAGCTTAGTTGCTAGCGGGATAGGGAATGAGCAGTACTTC. It specifies CASSLVASGIGNEQYF.

This clonotype was detected only a few times. This CDR3 is CASSPGIRVQETQYF. Here the CDR3 DNA reads TGTGCCAGCAGCCCTGGCATTCGGGTCCAAGAGACCCAGTACTTC. The gene calls are TRBV5-4 and TRBJ2-5; no definite D call. Per the germline V gene, CDR1 is SGHNT and CDR2 is YYREEE (reference sequence). CDR3 size: 15 residues. The V and J ends lost 4 bases and 1 base respectively, with 14 bases between them.

This clonotype was seen more than once but under ten times. J is TRBJ2-1 and V is TRBV5-1; TRBD2 matches at 10 bases. Germline-derived CDR1 and CDR2 are SGHRS and YFSETQ. CDR3 size: 15 residues. J was trimmed by 7 bases and V by 3 bases; bases with no gene match: 7. The CDR3 bases are TGCGCCAGCAGCTCCCTTAGCGGGAGGTCGAATGAGCAGTTCTTC. Translation: CASSSLSGRSNEQFF. Variable domain in full (rest from reference TRBV5-1 and TRBJ2-1): KAGVTQTPRYLIKTRGQQVTLSCSPISGHRSVSWYQQTPGQGLQFLFEYFSETQRNKGNFPGRFSGRQFSNSRSEMNVSTLELGDSALYLCASSSLSGRSNEQFFGPGTRLTVL.

This clonotype was counted only a few times. The chain recombines TRBV6-6 with TRBJ2-3; 7 bases are shared with TRBD1. In germline, CDR1 is MNHNY, CDR2 SVGAGI (reference sequence). After removal of 5 bases from V and 6 bases from J, the junction contained 5 bases not matched to a gene. The CDR3 has 13 residues. The CDR3 loop reads CASSPLQGDTQYF. The CDR3 region has the DNA TGTGCCAGCAGTCCCTTACAGGGGGATACGCAGTATTTT.

The V and J genes are TRBV20-1 and TRBJ2-7, with 7 bases aligning to TRBD2. J lost 2 bases, V lost 0 bases, and 7 bases had no gene match. The germline CDR1 and CDR2 sequences are DFQATT and SNEGSKA (reference sequence). This CDR3 spans 15 amino acids. The CDR3 is CSARDLGTTTYEQYF. The CDR3 coding sequence is TGCAGTGCTAGAGATCTCGGGACTACAACCTACGAGCAGTACTTC.

This clonotype came up a few times. This rearrangement joins TRBV2 to TRBJ2-3, with D perhaps matching TRBD1 (5 bases). The CDR3 is made up of 14 amino acids. Germline V gives CDR1 SNHLY, CDR2 FYNNEI. Trimming cost V 7 bases and J 4 bases, with 15 bases left between them. The CDR3 DNA follows: TGTGCCAGCAAAAACCAGGGCGGCGCAGATACGCAGTATTTT. Translating it yields CASKNQGGADTQYF.

This clonotype was observed a handful of times. J is TRBJ1-5 and V is TRBV6-6, with 7 positions matching TRBD1. CDR3 length equals 16 residues. V dropped 6 bases and J dropped 1; count of bases not matched to a gene: 9. CDR1 MNHNY and CDR2 SVGAGI come from the germline V gene (reference sequence). CDR3 nucleotide sequence: TGTGCCAGCAGCTACCGACTAGGGGGCAGCAATCAGCCCCAGCATTTT. It translates to CASSYRLGGSNQPQHF.

The chain couples TRBV12-3 or TRBV12-4 to TRBJ1-5; D unclear. Trimming removed 6 bases at V and 6 bases at J, with 15 bases between. This CDR3 region has 14 residues. CDR3 bases: TGTGCCAGCAGGCCCAGAGGGAATAGTCAGCCCCAGCATTTT. It translates to CASRPRGNSQPQHF.

As to this clonotype: One base away lies a much larger clone, so this may be a sequencing read error. J is TRBJ2-5 and V is TRBV4-2; 8 positions match TRBD1. The better agreement between TRBJ2-1 and the DNA end casts doubt on the J call. Germline CDR1 LGHNA, CDR2 YNFKEQ. The CDR3 runs to 15 residues. The DNA for the CDR3 is TGTGCCAGCAGCCAAGAAGGACAGGGCCAAGAGACCCAGTTCTTC. It translates to CASSQEGQGQETQFF.

J is TRBJ2-3 and V is TRBV5-1, with TRBD2 matching 7 bases. Germline CDR1 and CDR2: SGHRS and YFSETQ. With V trimmed by 2 bases and J by 4 bases, 7 bases remained unmatched. The CDR3 is 15 amino acids. CDR3 coding DNA: TGCGCCAGCAGCTTCGTTGCGGGAGCCGCAGATACGCAGTATTTT. The encoded protein is CASSFVAGAADTQYF.

CDR3 sequence (DNA): TGTGCCAGCAGTACGCTAGTCCCTCCCTACGAGCAGTACTTC. It yields the protein CASSTLVPPYEQYF. V gene TRBV28 combines with J gene TRBJ2-7; D unresolved. Germline assignment: CDR1 MDHEN and CDR2 SYDVKM. This CDR3 region has 14 residues. V lost 5 bases and J 2 bases, leaving 13 bases between the germline ends.

The chain combines TRBV6-6 with TRBJ1-1; possibly TRBD1 for D (6 bases). The CDR3 consists of 14 residues. In germline, CDR1 is MNHNY, CDR2 SVGAGI (reference sequence). The V end lost 2 bases, the J end lost 2 bases, and 9 bases lay between the germline ends. CDR3 sequence: CASSYGDTNTEAFF. For the CDR3, the DNA is TGTGCCAGCAGTTACGGGGACACAAACACTGAAGCTTTCTTT.

This clonotype was picked up a small number of times. The chain combines TRBV11-2 with TRBJ1-6; D might be TRBD1 (5 bases). Germline CDR1 SGHAT, CDR2 FQNNGV. This CDR3 is built from 15 residues. The ends were cut back, 1 base at V and 6 bases at J, with 10 bases in the middle. The DNA of the CDR3 is TGTGCCAGCAGCTTAGGGGGGGTGGGTAATTCACCCCTCCACTTT. Translating gives CASSLGGVGNSPLHF.

The gene calls are TRBV29-1 and TRBJ2-3; TRBD1 aligns across 12 bases. Losses at the gene ends were 6 bases for V and 4 bases for J; bases not matched to a gene: 5. The germline gives CDR1 SQVTM, CDR2 ANQGSEA. The CDR3 covers 14 residues. The CDR3 loop reads CSVPGTGGADTQYF. As DNA, the CDR3 is TGCAGCGTGCCCGGGACAGGGGGCGCAGATACGCAGTATTTT.

In DNA, the CDR3 is TGTGCCAGCAGCTTCGCCTTCCAGGGGCAGGCCAACGTCCTGACTTTC. Translation: CASSFAFQGQANVLTF. The chain employs TRBV5-7 and TRBJ2-6, with D perhaps matching TRBD1 (6 bases). TRBV5-7 is classed as an ORF, of uncertain function. The CDR3 consists of 16 residues. With 2 bases removed from V and 6 bases from J, the gap between germline ends came to 15 bases.

V usage is TRBV19 and J usage is TRBJ2-3; D remains unclear. The V gene's germline CDR1 is LNHDA and CDR2 SQIVND (reference sequence). V was pared by 6 bases and J by 2 bases, with 9 bases between. The CDR3 length is 13 residues. In DNA, the CDR3 is TGTGCCAGTAGAAAGAGGTCCACAGATACGCAGTATTTT. Residues: CASRKRSTDTQYF.

This rearrangement joins TRBV5-1 to TRBJ2-5; 8 bases are shared with TRBD1. The J call may be wrong; the DNA end is better matched by TRBJ2-7. The CDR3 covers 16 residues. Germline V lookup: CDR1 SGHRS, CDR2 YFSETQ. The CDR3 nucleotides are TGCGCCAGCAGCTCCCGGGACAGGTTCGGCACCTACGAGCAGTACTTC. Protein product: CASSSRDRFGTYEQYF.

The V call is TRBV28, the J call TRBJ2-7, with D possibly matching TRBD1 (5 bases). The CDR3 spans 15 residues. V gave up 6 bases and J gave up 3 bases, with 18 bases separating them. Per the germline V gene, CDR1 is MDHEN and CDR2 is SYDVKM. The DNA of the CDR3 is TGTGCCAGCAGCGACTCAGGGTACGCGGACTACGAGCAGTACTTC. As protein: CASSDSGYADYEQYF.

This CDR3 reads CASSLQVEVADTQYF. The CDR3 nucleotides are TGTGCCAGCAGTCTTCAGGTGGAGGTCGCAGATACGCAGTATTTT. V and J are TRBV28 and TRBJ2-3; a weak D match, TRBD2 (5 bases). The germline gives CDR1 MDHEN, CDR2 SYDVKM. Trimming removed 5 bases at V and 4 bases at J, with 16 bases between. The CDR3 sequence is 15 residues long.

This clonotype was detected only a few times. V usage is TRBV2 and J usage is TRBJ1-1, with 9 bases that match TRBD1. This CDR3 contains 16 residues. The J segment lost 1 base and the V segment lost 6 bases, leaving 9 bases of the junction unmatched. Germline loops: CDR1 SNHLY, CDR2 FYNNEI. CDR3 coding DNA: TGTGCCAGCAGCGCCCCCCGGGGACAGGGGAACACTGAAGCTTTCTTT. This translates into CASSAPRGQGNTEAFF.

This clonotype was seen at least ten times. The chain links TRBV7-9 to TRBJ2-7; D is uncertain. V shed 2 bases and J shed 4 bases, with 6 bases lying between them. CDR3 length equals 12 residues. CDR1 SEHNR and CDR2 FQNEAQ come from the germline V gene (reference sequence). CDR3 in DNA: TGTGCCAGCAGCTTATGGGAATACGAGCAGTACTTC. This encodes CASSLWEYEQYF.

CDR3 region: CATSDYTGTDNQPQHF. CDR3 nucleotide sequence: TGTGCCACCAGTGATTATACCGGGACAGATAATCAGCCCCAGCATTTT. The V gene is TRBV24-1, the J gene TRBJ1-5; TRBD1 matches at 7 bases. The germline CDR1 and CDR2 sequences are KGHDR and SFDVKD. V was pared by 2 bases and J by 4 bases, with 7 bases of the junction left unmatched. CDR3 length equals 16 residues.

This clonotype was seen a few times. The V gene is TRBV14, the J gene TRBJ2-1; the match to TRBD1 covers 8 bases. The end of the DNA is better explained by TRBJ2-7, so the J call may be wrong. This CDR3 is 18 amino acids long. Per germline, CDR1 SGHDN and CDR2 FVKESK. CDR3 sequence (DNA): TGTGCCAGCAGCCAAGAACGATTACCGGGGACAGGATACAATGAGCAGTACTTC. Residues: CASSQERLPGTGYNEQYF.

This clonotype has a handful of counts. The genes are TRBV2 and TRBJ2-3; a possible D gene is TRBD2 (5 bases). Per the germline V gene, CDR1 is SNHLY and CDR2 is FYNNEI. The CDR3 sequence is 14 residues long. V lost 2 bases, J lost 3 bases, and 9 bases lay in between. The CDR3 DNA is TGTGCCAGCAGTGAATCACTAGTGACAGATACGCAGTATTTT. This gives the protein CASSESLVTDTQYF.